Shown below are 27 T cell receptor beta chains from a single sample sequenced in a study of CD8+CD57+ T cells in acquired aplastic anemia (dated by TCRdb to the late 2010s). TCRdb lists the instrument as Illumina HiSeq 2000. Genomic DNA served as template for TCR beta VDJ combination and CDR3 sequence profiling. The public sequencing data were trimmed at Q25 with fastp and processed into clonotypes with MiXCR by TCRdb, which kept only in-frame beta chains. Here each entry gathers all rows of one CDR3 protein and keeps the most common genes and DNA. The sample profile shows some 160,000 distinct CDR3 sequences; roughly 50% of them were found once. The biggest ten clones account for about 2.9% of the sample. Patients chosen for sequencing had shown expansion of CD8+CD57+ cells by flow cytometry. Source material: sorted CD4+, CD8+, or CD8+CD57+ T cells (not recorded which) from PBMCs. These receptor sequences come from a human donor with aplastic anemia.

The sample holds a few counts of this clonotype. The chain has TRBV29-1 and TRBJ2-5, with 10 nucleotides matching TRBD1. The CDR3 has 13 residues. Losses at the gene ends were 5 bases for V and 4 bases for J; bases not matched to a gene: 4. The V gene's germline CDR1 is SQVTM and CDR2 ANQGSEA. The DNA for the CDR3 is TGCAGCGTTCGACAGGGGGCGCGAGAGACCCAGTACTTC. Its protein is CSVRQGARETQYF.

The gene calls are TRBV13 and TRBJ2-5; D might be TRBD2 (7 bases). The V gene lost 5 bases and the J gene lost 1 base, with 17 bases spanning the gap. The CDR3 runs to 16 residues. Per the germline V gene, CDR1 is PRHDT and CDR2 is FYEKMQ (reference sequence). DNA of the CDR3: TGTGCCAGCAGCCAAGGGGGAGGGCCTTCCCAAGAGACCCAGTACTTC. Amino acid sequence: CASSQGGGPSQETQYF.

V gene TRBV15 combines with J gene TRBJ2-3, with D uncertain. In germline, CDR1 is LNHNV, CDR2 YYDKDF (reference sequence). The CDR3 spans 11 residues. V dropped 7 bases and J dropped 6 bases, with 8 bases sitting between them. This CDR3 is CATTKTDTQYF. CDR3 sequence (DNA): TGTGCCACCACGAAGACTGATACGCAGTATTTT.

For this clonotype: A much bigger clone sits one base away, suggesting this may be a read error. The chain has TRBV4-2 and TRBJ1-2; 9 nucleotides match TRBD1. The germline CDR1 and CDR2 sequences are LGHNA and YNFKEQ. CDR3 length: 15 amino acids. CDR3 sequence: CARSQDGQGRDGYTF. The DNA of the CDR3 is TGTGCCCGCAGCCAAGACGGACAGGGGAGGGATGGCTACACCTTC.

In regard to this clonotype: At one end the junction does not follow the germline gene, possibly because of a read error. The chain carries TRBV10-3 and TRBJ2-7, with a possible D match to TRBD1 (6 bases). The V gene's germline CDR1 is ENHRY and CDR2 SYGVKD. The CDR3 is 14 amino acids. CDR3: CASSYPDRSYEQYF. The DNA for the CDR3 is TGTGCCAGCAGTTACCCCGACAGGTCTTACGAGCAGTACTTC.

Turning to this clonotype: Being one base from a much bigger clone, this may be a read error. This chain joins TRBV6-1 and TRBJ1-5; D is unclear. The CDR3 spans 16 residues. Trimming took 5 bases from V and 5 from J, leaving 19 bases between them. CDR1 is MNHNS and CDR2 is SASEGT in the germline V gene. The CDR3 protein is CASSLDGPWSDQPQHF. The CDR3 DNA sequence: TGTGCCAGCAGTCTGGACGGTCCTTGGAGCGATCAGCCCCAGCATTTT.

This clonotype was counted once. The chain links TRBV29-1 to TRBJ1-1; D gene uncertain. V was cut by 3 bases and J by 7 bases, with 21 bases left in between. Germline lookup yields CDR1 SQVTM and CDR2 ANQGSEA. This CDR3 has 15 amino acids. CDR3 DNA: TGCAGCGTTGAGCTTGGTCGGGGTTGGTGGATTGAAGCTTTCTTT. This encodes CSVELGRGWWIEAFF.

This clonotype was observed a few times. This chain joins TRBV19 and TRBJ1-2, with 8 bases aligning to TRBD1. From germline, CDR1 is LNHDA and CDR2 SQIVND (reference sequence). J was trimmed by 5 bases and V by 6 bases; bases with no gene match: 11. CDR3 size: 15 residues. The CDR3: CASRMTGVGIYGYTF. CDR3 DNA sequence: TGTGCCAGTAGGATGACAGGGGTGGGTATATATGGCTACACCTTC.

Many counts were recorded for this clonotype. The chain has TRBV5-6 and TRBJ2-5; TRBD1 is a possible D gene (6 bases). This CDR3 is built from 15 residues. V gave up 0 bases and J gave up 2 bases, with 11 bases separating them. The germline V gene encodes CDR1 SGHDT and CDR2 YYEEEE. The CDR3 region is CASSLAGRGQETQYF. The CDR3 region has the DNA TGTGCCAGCAGCTTGGCTGGCAGGGGACAAGAGACCCAGTACTTC.

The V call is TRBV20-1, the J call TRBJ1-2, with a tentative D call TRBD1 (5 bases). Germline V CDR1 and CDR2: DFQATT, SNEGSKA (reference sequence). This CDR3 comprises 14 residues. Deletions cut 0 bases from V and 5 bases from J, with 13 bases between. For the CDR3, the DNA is TGCAGTGCTAGAGACGGGGCGTCAACTTATGGCTACACCTTC. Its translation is CSARDGASTYGYTF.

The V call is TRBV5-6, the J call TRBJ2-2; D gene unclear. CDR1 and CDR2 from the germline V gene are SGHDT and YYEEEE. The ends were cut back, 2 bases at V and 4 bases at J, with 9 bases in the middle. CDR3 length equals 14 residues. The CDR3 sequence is CASSLRSLTGELFF. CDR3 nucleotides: TGTGCCAGCAGCTTACGGAGTCTCACCGGGGAGCTGTTTTTT.

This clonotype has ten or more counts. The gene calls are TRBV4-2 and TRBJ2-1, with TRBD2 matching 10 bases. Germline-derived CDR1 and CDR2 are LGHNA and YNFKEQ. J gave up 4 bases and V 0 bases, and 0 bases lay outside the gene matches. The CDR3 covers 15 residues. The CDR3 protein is CASSQELAGYNEQFF. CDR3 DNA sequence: TGTGCCAGCAGCCAAGAACTAGCGGGGTACAATGAGCAGTTCTTC.

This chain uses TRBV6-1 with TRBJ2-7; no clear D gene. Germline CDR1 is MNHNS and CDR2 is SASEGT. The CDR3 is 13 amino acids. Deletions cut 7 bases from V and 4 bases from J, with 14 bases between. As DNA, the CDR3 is TGTGCCAGCAAGTCCCACAGCCAATACGAGCAGTACTTC. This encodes CASKSHSQYEQYF.

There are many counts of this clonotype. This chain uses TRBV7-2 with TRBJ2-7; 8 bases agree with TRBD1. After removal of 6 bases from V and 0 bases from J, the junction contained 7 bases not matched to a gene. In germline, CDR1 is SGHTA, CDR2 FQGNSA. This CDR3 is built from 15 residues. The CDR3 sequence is CASSPGTGHSYEQYF. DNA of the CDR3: TGTGCCAGCAGTCCCGGGACAGGTCACTCCTACGAGCAGTACTTC.

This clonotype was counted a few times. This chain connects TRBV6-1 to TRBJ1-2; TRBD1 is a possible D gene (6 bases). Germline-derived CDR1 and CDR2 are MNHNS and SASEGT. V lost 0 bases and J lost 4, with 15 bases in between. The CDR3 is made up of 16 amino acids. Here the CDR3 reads CASSEALLQGSYGYTF. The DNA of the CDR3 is TGTGCCAGCAGTGAAGCGCTTCTACAGGGTTCCTATGGCTACACCTTC.

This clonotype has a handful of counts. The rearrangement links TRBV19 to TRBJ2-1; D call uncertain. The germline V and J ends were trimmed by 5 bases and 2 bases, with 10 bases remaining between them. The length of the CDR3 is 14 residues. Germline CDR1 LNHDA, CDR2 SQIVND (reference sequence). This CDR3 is CASSPQTTYNEQFF. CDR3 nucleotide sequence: TGTGCCAGTAGTCCCCAGACGACCTACAATGAGCAGTTCTTC.

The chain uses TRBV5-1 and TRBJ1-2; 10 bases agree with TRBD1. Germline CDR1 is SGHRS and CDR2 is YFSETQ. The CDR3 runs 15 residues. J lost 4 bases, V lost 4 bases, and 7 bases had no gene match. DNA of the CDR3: TGCGCCAGCAGCCCGACAGGGGGCGGCGGCTATGGCTACACCTTC. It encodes CASSPTGGGGYGYTF.

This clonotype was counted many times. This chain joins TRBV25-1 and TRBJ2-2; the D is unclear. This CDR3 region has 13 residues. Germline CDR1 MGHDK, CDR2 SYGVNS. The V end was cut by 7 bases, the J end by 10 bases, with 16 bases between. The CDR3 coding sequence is TGTGCCAGCAAAATGCTTGCCGGCACGGAGCTGTTTTTT. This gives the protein CASKMLAGTELFF.

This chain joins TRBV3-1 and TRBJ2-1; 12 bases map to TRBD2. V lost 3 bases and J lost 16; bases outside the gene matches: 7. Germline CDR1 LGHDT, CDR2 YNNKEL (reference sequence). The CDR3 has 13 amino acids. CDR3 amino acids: CASSHETSGSNFF. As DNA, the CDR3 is TGTGCCAGCAGCCATGAGACTAGCGGGAGTAATTTCTTC.

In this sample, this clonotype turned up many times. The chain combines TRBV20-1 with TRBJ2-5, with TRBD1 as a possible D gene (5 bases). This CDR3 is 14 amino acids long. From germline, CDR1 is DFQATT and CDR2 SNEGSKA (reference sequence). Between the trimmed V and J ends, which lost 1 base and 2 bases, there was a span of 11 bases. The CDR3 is CSARASQGQETQYF. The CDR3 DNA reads TGCAGTGCTAGAGCCTCCCAGGGTCAAGAGACCCAGTACTTC.

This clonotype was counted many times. This CDR3 is CASSVLAGGHLGEQFF. CDR3 in DNA: TGTGCCAGCAGCGTCCTAGCGGGGGGGCATTTGGGTGAGCAGTTCTTC. This chain uses TRBV9 with TRBJ2-1; 12 nucleotides line up with TRBD2. Germline V gene data show CDR1 as SGDLS and CDR2 as YYNGEE. This CDR3 region has 16 residues. The V and J ends lost 2 bases and 9 bases, in that order; junction bases with no gene match: 9.

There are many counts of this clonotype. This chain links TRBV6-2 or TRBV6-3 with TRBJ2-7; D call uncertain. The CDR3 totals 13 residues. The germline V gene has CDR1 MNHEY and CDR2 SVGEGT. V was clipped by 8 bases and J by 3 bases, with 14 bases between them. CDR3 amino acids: CASSNEIHYEQYV. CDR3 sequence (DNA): TGTGCCAGCTCGAATGAGATCCACTACGAGCAGTACGTC.

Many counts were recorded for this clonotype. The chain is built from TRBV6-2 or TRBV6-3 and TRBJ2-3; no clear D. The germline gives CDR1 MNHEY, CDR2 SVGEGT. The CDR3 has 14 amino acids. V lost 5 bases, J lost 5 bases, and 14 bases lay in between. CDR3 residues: CASSQTRSGDTQYF. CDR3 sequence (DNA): TGTGCCAGCAGTCAGACTCGGTCGGGAGATACGCAGTATTTT.

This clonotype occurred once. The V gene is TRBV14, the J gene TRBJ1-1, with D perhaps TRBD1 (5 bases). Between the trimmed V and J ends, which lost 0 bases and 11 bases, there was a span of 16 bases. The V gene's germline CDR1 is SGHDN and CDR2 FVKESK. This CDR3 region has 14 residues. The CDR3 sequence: CASSQDLVRGRAFF. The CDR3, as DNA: TGTGCCAGCAGCCAAGATCTCGTGAGGGGACGGGCTTTCTTT.

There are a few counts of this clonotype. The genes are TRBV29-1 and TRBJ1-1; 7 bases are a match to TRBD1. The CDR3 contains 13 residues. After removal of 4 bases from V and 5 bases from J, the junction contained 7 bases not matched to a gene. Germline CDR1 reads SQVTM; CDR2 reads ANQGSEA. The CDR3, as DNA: TGCAGCGTTGGGACAGGAGAAGGGACTGAAGCTTTCTTT. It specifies CSVGTGEGTEAFF.

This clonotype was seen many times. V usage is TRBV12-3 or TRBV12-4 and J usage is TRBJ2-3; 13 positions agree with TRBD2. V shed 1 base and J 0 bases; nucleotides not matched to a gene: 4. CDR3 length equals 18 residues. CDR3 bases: TGTGCCAGCAGTTTAGGACTAGCGGGGGGTCAAAGCACAGATACGCAGTATTTT. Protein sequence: CASSLGLAGGQSTDTQYF.

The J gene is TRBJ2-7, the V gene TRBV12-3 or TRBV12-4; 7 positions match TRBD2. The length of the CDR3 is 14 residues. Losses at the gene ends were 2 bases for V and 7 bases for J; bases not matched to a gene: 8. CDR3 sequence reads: CASSLISGAGEQYF. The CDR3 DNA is TGTGCCAGCAGTTTAATTTCGGGAGCGGGAGAGCAGTACTTC.